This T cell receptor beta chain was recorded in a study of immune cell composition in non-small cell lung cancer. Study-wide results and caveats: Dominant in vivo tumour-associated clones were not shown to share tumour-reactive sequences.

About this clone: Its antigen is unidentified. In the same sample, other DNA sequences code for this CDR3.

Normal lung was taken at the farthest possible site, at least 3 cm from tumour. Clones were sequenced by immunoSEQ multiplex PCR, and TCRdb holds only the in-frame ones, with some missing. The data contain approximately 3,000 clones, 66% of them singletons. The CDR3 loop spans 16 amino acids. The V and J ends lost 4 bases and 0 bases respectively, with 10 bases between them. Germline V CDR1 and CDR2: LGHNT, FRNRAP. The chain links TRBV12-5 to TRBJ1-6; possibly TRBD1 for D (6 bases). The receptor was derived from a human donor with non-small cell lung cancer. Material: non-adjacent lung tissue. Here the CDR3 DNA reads TGTGCTAGTGGTTCTACAGGGAGCTCCTATAATTCACCCCTCCACTTT. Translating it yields CASGSTGSSYNSPLHF.